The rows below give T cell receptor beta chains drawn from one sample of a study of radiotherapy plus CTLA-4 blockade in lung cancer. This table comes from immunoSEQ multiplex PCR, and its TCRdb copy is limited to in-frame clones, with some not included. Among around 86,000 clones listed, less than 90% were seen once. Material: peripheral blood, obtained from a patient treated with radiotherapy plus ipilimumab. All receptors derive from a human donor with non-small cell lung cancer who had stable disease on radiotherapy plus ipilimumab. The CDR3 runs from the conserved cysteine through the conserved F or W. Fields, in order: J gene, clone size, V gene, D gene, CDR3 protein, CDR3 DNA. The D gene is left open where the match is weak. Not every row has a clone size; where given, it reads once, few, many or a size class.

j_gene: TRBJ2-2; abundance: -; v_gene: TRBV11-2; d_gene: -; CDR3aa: CASSFSRAANTGELFF; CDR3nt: TGTGCCAGCAGCTTTAGCCGGGCGGCGAACACCGGGGAGCTGTTTTTT
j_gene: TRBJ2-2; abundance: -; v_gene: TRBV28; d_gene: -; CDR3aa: CASSARNTGELFF; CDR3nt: TGTGCCAGCAGCGCCCGGAACACCGGGGAGCTGTTTTTT
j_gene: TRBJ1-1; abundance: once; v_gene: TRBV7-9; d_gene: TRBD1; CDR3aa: CASSLTGPAFF; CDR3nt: TGTGCCAGCAGCCTGACAGGGCCAGCTTTCTTT
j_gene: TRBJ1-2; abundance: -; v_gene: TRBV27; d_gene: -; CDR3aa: CASSLKGKDGYTF; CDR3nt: TGTGCCAGCAGTTTAAAGGGGAAGGATGGCTACACCTTC
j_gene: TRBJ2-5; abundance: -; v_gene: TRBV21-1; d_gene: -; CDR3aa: CASSKEAHLAGGKRGETQYF; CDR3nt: TGTGCCAGCAGCAAAGAGGCGCATCTAGCGGGAGGGAAACGAGGAGAGACCCAGTACTTC
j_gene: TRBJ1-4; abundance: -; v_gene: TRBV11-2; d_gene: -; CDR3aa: CASSLGRGGNEKLFF; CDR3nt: TGTGCCAGCAGCTTAGGACGAGGGGGTAATGAAAAACTGTTTTTT
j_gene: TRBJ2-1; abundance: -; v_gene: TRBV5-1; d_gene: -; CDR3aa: CASSFEGKYEQFF; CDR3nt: TGCGCCAGCAGCTTCGAAGGCAAGTATGAGCAGTTCTTC
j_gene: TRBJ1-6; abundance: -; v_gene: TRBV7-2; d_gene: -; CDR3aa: CASSFGGFYNSPLHF; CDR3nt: TGTGCCAGCAGCTTCGGGGGCTTCTATAATTCACCCCTCCACTTT
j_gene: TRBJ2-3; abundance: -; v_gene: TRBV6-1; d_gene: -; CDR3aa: CATRGVGWDTQYF; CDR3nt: TGTGCCACCCGCGGGGTTGGCTGGGATACGCAGTATTTT
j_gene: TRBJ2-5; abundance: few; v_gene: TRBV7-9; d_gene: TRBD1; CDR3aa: CASSLRTGENQETQYF; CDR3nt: TGTGCCAGCAGCTTACGGACAGGAGAGAACCAAGAGACCCAGTACTTC
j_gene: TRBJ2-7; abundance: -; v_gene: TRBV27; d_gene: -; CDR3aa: CASTPVGGGSYEQYF; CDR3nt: TGTGCCAGCACCCCCGTTGGAGGGGGCTCCTACGAGCAGTACTTC
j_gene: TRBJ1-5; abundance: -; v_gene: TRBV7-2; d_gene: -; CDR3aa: CASSLATGYSNQPQHF; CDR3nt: TGTGCCAGCAGCTTAGCAACGGGTTATAGCAATCAGCCCCAGCATTTT
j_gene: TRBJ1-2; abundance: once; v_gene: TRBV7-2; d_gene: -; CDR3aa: CASSLDREGYTF; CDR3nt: TGTGCCAGCAGCTTAGACAGGGAAGGCTACACCTTC
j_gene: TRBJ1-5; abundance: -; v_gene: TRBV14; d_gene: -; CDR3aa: CASSQDRGDSNQPQHF; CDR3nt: TGTGCCAGCAGCCAAGATCGGGGGGATAGCAATCAGCCCCAGCATTTT
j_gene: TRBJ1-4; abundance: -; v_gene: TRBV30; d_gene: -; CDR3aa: CAWRSGSNEKLFF; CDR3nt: TGTGCCTGGAGGTCGGGGTCTAATGAAAAACTGTTTTTT
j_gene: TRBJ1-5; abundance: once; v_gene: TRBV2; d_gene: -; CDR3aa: CASSPRGGSNQPQHF; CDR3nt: TGTGCCAGCAGCCCCAGGGGTGGAAGCAATCAGCCCCAGCATTTT
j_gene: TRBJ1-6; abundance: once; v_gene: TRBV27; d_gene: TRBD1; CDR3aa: CASSLRGDRGNSPLHF; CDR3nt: TGTGCCAGCAGTTTAAGGGGCGACAGGGGCAATTCACCCCTCCACTTT
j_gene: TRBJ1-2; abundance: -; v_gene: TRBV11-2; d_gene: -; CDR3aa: CASSPPRDATGGYTF; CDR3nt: TGTGCCAGCAGCCCGCCCCGGGACGCCACGGGAGGCTACACCTTC
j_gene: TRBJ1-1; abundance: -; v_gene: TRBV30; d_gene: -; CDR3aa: CVGAAQVYTEAFF; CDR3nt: TGTGTGGGGGCGGCCCAGGTTTACACTGAAGCTTTCTTT
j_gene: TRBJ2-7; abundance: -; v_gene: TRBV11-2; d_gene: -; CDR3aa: CASSLGMGRHEQYF; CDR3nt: TGTGCCAGCAGCTTAGGGATGGGGCGCCACGAGCAGTACTTC
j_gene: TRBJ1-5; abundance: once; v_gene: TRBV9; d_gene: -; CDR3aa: CASSGDSNQPQHF; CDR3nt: TGTGCCAGCAGCGGGGACAGCAATCAGCCCCAGCATTTT
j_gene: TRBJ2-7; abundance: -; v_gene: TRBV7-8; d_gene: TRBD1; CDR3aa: CASSLGRGTGANYEQYF; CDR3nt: TGTGCCAGCAGCTTAGGCCGCGGGACAGGGGCAAACTACGAGCAGTACTTC
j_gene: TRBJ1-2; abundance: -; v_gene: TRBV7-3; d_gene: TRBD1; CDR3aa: CASSLTRQGDGYTF; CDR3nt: TGTGCCAGCAGCTTAACAAGACAGGGAGATGGCTACACCTTC
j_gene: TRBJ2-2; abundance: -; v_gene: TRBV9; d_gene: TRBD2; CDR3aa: CASSVGGGATGELFF; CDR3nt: TGTGCCAGCAGCGTAGGGGGAGGGGCCACCGGGGAGCTGTTTTTT
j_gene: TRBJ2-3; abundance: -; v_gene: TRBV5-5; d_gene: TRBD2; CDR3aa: CASSLRLAGYTDTQYF; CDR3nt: TGTGCCAGCAGCTTACGACTAGCGGGGTACACAGATACGCAGTATTTT
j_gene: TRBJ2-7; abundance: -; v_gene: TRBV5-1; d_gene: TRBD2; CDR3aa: CASSWTSGTYYEQYF; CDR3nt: TGCGCCAGCAGCTGGACTAGCGGGACCTACTACGAGCAGTACTTC
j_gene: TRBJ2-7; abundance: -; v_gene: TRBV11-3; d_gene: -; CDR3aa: CASSGPGSSYEQYF; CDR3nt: TGTGCCAGCAGCGGGCCGGGCAGCTCCTACGAGCAGTACTTC
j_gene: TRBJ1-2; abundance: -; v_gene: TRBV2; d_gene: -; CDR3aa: CASSVVGKGYTF; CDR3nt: TGTGCCAGCAGTGTTGTGGGAAAAGGCTACACCTTC
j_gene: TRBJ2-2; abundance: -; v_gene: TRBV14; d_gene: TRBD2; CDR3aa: CASSPHLGLADNTGELFF; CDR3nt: TGTGCCAGCAGCCCCCATCTAGGCCTAGCGGACAACACCGGGGAGCTGTTTTTT
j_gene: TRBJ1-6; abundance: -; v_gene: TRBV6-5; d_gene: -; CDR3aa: CASSPRGGENSPLHF; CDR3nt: TGTGCCAGCAGTCCGAGGGGGGGCGAGAATTCACCCCTCCACTTT
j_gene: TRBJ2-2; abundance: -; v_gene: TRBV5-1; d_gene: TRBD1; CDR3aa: CASSKDRGIGELFF; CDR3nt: TGCGCCAGCTCTAAGGACAGGGGAATCGGGGAGCTGTTTTTT
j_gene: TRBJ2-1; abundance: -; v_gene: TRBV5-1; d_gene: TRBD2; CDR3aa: CASSSLAEHNEQFF; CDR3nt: TGCGCCAGCAGCTCACTAGCGGAGCACAATGAGCAGTTCTTC
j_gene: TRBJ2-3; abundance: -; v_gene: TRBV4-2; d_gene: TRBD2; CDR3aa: CASSQGPTGTSGGSTDTQYF; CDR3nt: TGTGCCAGCAGCCAAGGCCCGACCGGGACTAGCGGGGGAAGCACAGATACGCAGTATTTT
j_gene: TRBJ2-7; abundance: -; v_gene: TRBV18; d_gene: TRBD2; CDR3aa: CASSPGLGYEQYF; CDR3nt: TGTGCCAGCTCACCGGGACTAGGTTACGAGCAGTACTTC
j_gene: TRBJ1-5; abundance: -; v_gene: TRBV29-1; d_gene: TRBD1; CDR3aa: CSVSAGGEQPQHF; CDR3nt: TGCAGCGTTTCGGCAGGGGGCGAACAGCCCCAGCATTTT
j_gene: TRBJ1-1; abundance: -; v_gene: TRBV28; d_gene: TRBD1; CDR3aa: CASSPLQGADTEAFF; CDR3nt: TGTGCCAGCAGTCCCCTACAGGGGGCAGACACTGAAGCTTTCTTT
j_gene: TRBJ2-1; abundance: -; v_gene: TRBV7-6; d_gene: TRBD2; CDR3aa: CASSSKLAGVYEQFF; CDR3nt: TGTGCCAGCAGCTCTAAACTAGCGGGGGTATATGAGCAGTTCTTC
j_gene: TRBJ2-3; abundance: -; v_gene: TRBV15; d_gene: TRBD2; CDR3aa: CATSNWRGGGTDTQYF; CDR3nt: TGTGCCACCAGCAATTGGCGGGGGGGAGGCACAGATACGCAGTATTTT
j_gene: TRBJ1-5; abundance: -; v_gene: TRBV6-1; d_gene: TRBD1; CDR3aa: CASSGNRGRQPQHF; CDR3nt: TGTGCCAGCAGTGGGAACAGGGGGCGTCAGCCCCAGCATTTT
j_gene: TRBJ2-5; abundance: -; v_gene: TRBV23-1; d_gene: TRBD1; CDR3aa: CASNMDREQKETQYF; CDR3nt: TGCGCCAGCAATATGGACAGGGAACAAAAAGAGACCCAGTACTTC
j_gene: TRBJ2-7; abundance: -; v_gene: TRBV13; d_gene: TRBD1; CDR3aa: CASSLVRTGNKREQYF; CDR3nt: TGTGCCAGCAGCTTAGTCCGGACAGGGAATAAGCGAGAGCAGTACTTC
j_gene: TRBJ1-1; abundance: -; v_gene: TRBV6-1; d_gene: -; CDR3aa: CASILGQLEAFF; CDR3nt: TGTGCCAGCATACTTGGACAGCTTGAAGCTTTCTTT
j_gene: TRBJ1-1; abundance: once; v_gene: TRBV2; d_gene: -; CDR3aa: CASSESGTEAFF; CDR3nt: TGTGCCAGCAGTGAGTCGGGGACAGAAGCTTTCTTT
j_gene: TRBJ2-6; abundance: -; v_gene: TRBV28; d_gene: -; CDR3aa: CASSLGSGANVLTF; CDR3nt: TGTGCCAGCAGTTTGGGATCTGGGGCCAACGTCCTGACTTTC
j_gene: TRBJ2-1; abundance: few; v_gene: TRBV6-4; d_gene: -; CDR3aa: CASSGARQFF; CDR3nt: TGTGCCAGCAGTGGGGCGAGGCAGTTCTTC
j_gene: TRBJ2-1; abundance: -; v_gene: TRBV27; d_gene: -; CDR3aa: CASSFQGSYNEQFF; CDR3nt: TGTGCCAGCAGTTTTCAGGGGTCCTACAATGAGCAGTTCTTC
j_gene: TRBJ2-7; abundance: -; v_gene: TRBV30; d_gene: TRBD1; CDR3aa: CAWAGTGVSEQYF; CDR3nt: TGTGCCTGGGCCGGGACAGGAGTTAGCGAGCAGTACTTC
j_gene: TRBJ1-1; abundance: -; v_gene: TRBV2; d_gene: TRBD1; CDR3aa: CASAGTGTFEAFF; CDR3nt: TGTGCCAGTGCTGGGACAGGGACTTTTGAAGCTTTCTTT
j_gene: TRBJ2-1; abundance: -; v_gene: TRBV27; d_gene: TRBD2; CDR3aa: CASSLWGGRANFF; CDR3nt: TGTGCCAGCAGTTTATGGGGCGGGAGGGCCAACTTCTTC
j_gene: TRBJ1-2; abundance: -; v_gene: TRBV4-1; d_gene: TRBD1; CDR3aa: CASSQPGTGDGYTF; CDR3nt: TGCGCCAGCAGCCAGCCCGGGACAGGGGATGGCTACACCTTC
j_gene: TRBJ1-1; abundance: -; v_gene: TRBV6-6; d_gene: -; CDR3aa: CASSGRVMNTEAFF; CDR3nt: TGTGCCAGCAGTGGAAGAGTTATGAACACTGAAGCTTTCTTT
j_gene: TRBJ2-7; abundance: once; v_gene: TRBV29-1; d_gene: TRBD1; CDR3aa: CSVGSGQGETYEQYF; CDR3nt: TGCAGCGTTGGGTCGGGACAGGGGGAGACCTACGAGCAGTACTTC
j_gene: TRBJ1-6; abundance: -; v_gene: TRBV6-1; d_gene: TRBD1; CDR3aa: CASSEMVGQGYSPLHF; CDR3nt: TGTGCCAGCAGTGAAATGGTGGGACAGGGGTATTCACCCCTCCACTTT
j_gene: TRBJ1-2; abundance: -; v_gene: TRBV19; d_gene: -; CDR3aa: CASSRGWGGSNYGYTF; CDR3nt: TGTGCCAGTAGTAGGGGATGGGGAGGATCTAACTATGGCTACACCTTC
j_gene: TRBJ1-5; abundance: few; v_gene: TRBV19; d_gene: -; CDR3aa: CASSMSGGLNQPQHF; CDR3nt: TGTGCCAGTAGTATGTCTGGGGGCCTCAATCAGCCCCAGCATTTT
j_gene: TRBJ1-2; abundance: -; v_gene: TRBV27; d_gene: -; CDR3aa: CASSLRTGTAVGYTF; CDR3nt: TGTGCCAGCAGTTTGCGGACCGGGACGGCCGTGGGCTACACCTTC
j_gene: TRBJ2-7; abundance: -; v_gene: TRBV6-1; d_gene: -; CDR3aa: CASSASYTYEQYF; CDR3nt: TGTGCCAGCAGTGCCTCCTATACCTACGAGCAGTACTTC
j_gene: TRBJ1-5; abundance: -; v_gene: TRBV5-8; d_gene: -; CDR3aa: CASSLYGGSDNQPQHF; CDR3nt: TGTGCCAGCAGCTTGTACGGGGGAAGTGACAATCAGCCCCAGCATTTT
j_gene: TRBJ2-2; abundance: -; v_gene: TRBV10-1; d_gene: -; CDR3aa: CASSRTKTGELFF; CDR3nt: TGCGCCAGCAGTAGAACAAAAACCGGGGAGCTGTTTTTT
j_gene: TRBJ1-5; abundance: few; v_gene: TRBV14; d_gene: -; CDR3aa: CASSREGPQHF; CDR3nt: TGTGCCAGCAGCCGAGAAGGGCCTCAGCATTTT